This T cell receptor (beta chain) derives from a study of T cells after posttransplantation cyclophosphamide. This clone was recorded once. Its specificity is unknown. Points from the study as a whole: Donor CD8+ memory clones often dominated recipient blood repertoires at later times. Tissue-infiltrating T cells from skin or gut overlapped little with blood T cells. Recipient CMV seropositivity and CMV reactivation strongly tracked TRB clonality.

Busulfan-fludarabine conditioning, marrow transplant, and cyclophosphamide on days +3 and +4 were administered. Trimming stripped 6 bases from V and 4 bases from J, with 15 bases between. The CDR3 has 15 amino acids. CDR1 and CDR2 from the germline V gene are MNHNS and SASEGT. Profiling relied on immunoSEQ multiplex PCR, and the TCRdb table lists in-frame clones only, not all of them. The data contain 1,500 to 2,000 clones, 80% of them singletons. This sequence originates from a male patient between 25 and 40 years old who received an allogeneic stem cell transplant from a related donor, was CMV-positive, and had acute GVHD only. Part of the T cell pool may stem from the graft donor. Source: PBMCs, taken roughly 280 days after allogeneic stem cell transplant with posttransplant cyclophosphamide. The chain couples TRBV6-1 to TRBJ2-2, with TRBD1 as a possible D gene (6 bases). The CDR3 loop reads CASRLQGRGTGELFF. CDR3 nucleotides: TGTGCCAGCAGACTACAGGGTCGAGGCACCGGGGAGCTGTTTTTT.